One and the same sample provided the 5 T cell receptor beta chains below, sequenced in a study of PD-1 blockade in classical Hodgkin lymphoma. This table comes from immunoSEQ multiplex PCR, and its TCRdb copy is limited to in-frame clones, with some not included. The repertoire holds thousands of clones, with more than 70% as singletons. Each patient experienced a relapse that followed autologous stem cell transplantation, and brentuximab vedotin exposure varied. This sample comprised peripheral blood mononuclear cells (PBMCs), obtained before the second cycle of nivolumab. The receptor set was obtained from a human donor with classical Hodgkin lymphoma.

The chain employs TRBV5-5 and TRBJ1-2; TRBD1 might be the D (5 bases). V lost 0 bases, J lost 4 bases, and 10 bases lay in between. The CDR3 is 14 amino acids. CDR1 is SGHKS and CDR2 is YYEKEE in the germline V gene (reference sequence). The CDR3, as DNA: TGTGCCAGCAGCTTGGCCTGGGGCGGCTATGGCTACACCTTC. This encodes CASSLAWGGYGYTF. Complete variable domain (other parts from reference TRBV5-5 and TRBJ1-2): DAGVTQSPTHLIKTRGQQVTLRCSPISGHKSVSWYQQVLGQGPQFIFQYYEKEERGRGNFPDRFSARQFPNYSSELNVNALLLGDSALYLCASSLAWGGYGYTFGSGTRLTVV.

A single count supports this clone. This chain uses TRBV2 with TRBJ2-7; D remains ambiguous. This CDR3 comprises 13 residues. V was shortened by 6 bases and J by 0 bases, with 9 bases between the two germline ends. The germline gives CDR1 SNHLY, CDR2 FYNNEI. The CDR3 coding sequence is TGTGCCAGCAGGAACTACCCCTCCTACGAGCAGTACGTC. This codes for CASRNYPSYEQYV.

The genes are TRBV5-1 and TRBJ2-5, with 7 bases that match TRBD1. The trim removed 4 bases at V and 4 bases at J, leaving 7 bases unmatched. The V gene's germline CDR1 is SGHRS and CDR2 YFSETQ. The CDR3 extends over 14 amino acids. The CDR3 loop is CASSAGTGVETQYF. CDR3 DNA sequence: TGCGCCAGCAGCGCCGGAACAGGGGTAGAGACCCAGTACTTC.

The J gene is TRBJ1-4, the V gene TRBV29-1, with a tentative D call TRBD1 (6 bases). The germline gives CDR1 SQVTM, CDR2 ANQGSEA. CDR3 length: 15 residues. V lost 6 bases, J lost 8 bases, and 22 bases lay in between. The CDR3: CSVAPTGTPREKLFF. The CDR3 nucleotides are TGCAGCGTGGCCCCTACAGGGACACCAAGGGAAAAACTGTTTTTT. Together with reference TRBV29-1 and TRBJ1-4, the CDR3 gives the full variable domain: SAVISQKPSRDICQRGTSLTIQCQVDSQVTMMFWYRQQPGQSLTLIATANQGSEATYESGFVIDKFPISRPNLTFSTLTVSNMSPEDSSIYLCSVAPTGTPREKLFFGSGTQLSVL.

The gene calls are TRBV6-1 and TRBJ2-5; D not certain. The CDR3 is 15 amino acids. Trimming left V 2 bases short and J 3 bases short, with 13 bases between. Germline V gives CDR1 MNHNS, CDR2 SASEGT. CDR3 DNA sequence: TGTGCCAGCAGTGAATTTAATAGGGTAGAAGAGACCCAGTACTTC. It codes for CASSEFNRVEETQYF.